The subject of this entry is one T cell receptor (beta chain). The data originate from a study of blood T cell repertoires in COVID-19. The wider study: Acute and convalescent COVID-19 specimens originated in the United States, Italy and Spain. Sample material is recorded as cDNA or gDNA derived from T cells, B-cell-depleted T cells, or PBMCs.

From germline, CDR1 is SGHRS and CDR2 YFSETQ. The CDR3 is 15 amino acids. Unmatched junction bases numbered 8, after V lost 5 bases and J lost 0 bases. Authors' analysis steps: The assay estimated nucleated cells by amplifying reference gene primers. Clones were read by immunoSEQ multiplex PCR, and TCRdb kept only the in-frame ones, dropping some. That table gives V, J and clone size, and the DNA gave D and trimming. In the table there are 70,000 to 90,000 clones, 83% of which are singletons. The chain carries TRBV5-1 and TRBJ2-7; TRBD2 matches at 7 bases. The sequence came from a human donor in a cohort sampled during active COVID-19. The sample was peripheral blood. CDR3 nucleotide sequence: TGCGCCAGCAGTCAGGCTAGCGGTAACTCCTACGAGCAGTACTTC. The encoded protein is CASSQASGNSYEQYF. Drawing the rest from reference TRBV5-1 and TRBJ2-7, the complete variable domain is KAGVTQTPRYLIKTRGQQVTLSCSPISGHRSVSWYQQTPGQGLQFLFEYFSETQRNKGNFPGRFSGRQFSNSRSEMNVSTLELGDSALYLCASSQASGNSYEQYFGPGTRLTVT.